This T cell receptor (beta chain) came from a study of early T cells in non-severe SARS-CoV-2 infection. Background on the study: Investigators sequenced bulk RNA drawn from unsorted whole blood, and chains remained unpaired.

As part of library construction, unique molecular identifiers were attached to individual cDNA molecules. One entry per CDR3 protein, called by TCRdb with MiXCR from the 5' RACE reads. The table records fewer than 65,000 distinct CDR3 sequences, around 9.9% of them present only once. Losses at the gene ends were 0 bases for V and 4 bases for J; bases not matched to a gene: 3. The CDR3 has 15 amino acids. Germline CDR1 DFQATT, CDR2 SNEGSKA (reference sequence). This clonotype came up a few times. V and J are TRBV20-1 and TRBJ1-6, with 7 bases identical to TRBD1. The clonotype originates from an adult who was a healthcare worker with PCR-confirmed SARS-CoV-2 infection or an uninfected control (not recorded which). The sequencing sample was made of whole blood. The CDR3 sequence is CSAREEGAYNSPLHF. The DNA for the CDR3 is TGCAGTGCTAGAGAGGAGGGGGCGTATAATTCACCCCTCCACTTT.